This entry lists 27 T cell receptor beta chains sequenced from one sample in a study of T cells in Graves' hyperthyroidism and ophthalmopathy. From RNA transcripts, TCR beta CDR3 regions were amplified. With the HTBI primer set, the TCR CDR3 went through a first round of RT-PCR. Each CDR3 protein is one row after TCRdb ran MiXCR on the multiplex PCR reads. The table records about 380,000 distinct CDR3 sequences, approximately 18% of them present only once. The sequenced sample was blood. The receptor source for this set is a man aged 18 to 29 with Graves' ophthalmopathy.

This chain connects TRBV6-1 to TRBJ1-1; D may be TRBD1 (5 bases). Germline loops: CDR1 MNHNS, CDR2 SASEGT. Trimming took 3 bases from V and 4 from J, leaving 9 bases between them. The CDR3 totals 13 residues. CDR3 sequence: CASSDLGTTEAFF. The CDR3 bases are TGTGCCAGCAGTGACCTAGGGACCACTGAAGCTTTCTTT.

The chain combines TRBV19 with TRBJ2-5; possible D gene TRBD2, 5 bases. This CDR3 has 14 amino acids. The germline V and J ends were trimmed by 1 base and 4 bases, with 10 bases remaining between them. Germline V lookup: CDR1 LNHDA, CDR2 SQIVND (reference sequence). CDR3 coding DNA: TGTGCCAGTAGTATAGGGCCAGAGGGAGAGACCCAGTACTTC. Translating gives CASSIGPEGETQYF.

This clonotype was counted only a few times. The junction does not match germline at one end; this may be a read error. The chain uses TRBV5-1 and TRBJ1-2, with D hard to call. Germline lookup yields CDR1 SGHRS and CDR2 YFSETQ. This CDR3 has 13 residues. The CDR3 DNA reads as TGTGCCAGCAGCTTGGCGTCAGGCCCTGGCTACACCTTC. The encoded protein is CASSLASGPGYTF.

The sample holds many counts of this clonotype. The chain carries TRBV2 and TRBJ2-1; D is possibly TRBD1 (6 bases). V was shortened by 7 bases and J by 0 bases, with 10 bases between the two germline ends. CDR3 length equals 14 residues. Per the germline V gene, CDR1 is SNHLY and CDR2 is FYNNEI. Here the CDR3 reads CASTGASSYNEQFF. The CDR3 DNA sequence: TGTGCCAGCACAGGGGCGAGCTCCTACAATGAGCAGTTCTTC.

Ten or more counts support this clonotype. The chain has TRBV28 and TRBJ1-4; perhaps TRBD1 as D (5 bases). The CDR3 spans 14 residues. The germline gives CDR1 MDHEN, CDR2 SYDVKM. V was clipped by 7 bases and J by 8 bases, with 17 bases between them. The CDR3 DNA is TGTGCCAGCAACCTGGAAGGAGAGGGGGAAAAACTGTTTTTT. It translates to CASNLEGEGEKLFF.

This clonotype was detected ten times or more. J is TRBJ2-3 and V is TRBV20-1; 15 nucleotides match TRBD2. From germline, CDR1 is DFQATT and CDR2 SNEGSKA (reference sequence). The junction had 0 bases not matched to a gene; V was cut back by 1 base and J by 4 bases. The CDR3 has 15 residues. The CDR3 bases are TGCAGTGCTAGAGGGACTAGCGGGGGGGCAGATACGCAGTATTTT. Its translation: CSARGTSGGADTQYF.

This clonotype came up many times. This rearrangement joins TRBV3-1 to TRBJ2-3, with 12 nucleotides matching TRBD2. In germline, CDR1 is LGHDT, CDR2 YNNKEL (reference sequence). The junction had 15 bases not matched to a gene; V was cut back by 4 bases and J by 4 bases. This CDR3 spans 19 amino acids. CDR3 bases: TGTGCCAGCAGCCTACTACTAGCGGGGGGTTACGGCCCTTCAGATACGCAGTATTTT. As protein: CASSLLLAGGYGPSDTQYF.

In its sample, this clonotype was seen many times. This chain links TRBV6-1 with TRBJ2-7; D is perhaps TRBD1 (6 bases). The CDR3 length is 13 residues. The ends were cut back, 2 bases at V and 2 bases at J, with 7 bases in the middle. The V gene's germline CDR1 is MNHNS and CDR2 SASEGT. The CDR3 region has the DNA TGTGCCAGCAGTGAACGGACAGCCTACGAGCAGTACTTC. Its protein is CASSERTAYEQYF.

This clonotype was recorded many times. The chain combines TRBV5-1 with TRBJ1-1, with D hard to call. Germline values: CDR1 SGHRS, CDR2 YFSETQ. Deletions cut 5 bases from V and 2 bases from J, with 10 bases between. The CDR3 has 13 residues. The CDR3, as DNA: TGCGCCAGCAGATATGCCTCTAACACTGAAGCTTTCTTT. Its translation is CASRYASNTEAFF.

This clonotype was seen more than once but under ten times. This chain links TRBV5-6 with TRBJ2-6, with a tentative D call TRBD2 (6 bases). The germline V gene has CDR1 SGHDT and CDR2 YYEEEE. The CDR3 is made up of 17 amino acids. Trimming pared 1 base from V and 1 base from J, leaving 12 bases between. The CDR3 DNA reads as TGTGCCAGCAGCTTGACCCCTGGAGGGTCTGGGGCCAACGTCCTGACTTTC. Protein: CASSLTPGGSGANVLTF.

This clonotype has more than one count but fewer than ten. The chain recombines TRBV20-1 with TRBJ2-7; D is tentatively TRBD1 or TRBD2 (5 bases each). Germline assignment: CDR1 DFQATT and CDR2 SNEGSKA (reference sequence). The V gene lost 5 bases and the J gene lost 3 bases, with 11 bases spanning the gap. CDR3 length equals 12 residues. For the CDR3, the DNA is TGCAGTGCTCCGGGACCGAGCTACGAGCAGTACTTC. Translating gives CSAPGPSYEQYF.

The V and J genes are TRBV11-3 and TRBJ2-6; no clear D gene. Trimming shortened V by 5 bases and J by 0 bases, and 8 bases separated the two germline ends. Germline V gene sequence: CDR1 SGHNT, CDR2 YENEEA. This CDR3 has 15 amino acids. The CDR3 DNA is TGTGCCAGCAGCATCTCAAGCTCTGGGGCCAACGTCCTGACTTTC. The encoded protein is CASSISSSGANVLTF. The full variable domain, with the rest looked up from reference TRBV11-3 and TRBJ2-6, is EAGVVQSPRYKIIEKKQPVAFWCNPISGHNTLYWYLQNLGQGPELLIRYENEEAVDDSQLPKDRFSAERLKGVDSTLKIQPAELGDSAVYLCASSISSSGANVLTFGAGSRLTVL.

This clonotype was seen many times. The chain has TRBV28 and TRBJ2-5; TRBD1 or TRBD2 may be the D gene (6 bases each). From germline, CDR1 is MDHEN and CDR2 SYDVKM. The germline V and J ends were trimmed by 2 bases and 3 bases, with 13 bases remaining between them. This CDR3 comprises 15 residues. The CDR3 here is CASSLTGAPEETQYF. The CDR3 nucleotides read TGTGCCAGCAGTTTAACGGGGGCGCCCGAAGAGACCCAGTACTTC. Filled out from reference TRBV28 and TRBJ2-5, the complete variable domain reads DVKVTQSSRYLVKRTGEKVFLECVQDMDHENMFWYRQDPGLGLRLIYFSYDVKMKEKGDIPEGYSVSREKKERFSLILESASTNQTSMYLCASSLTGAPEETQYFGPGTRLLVL.

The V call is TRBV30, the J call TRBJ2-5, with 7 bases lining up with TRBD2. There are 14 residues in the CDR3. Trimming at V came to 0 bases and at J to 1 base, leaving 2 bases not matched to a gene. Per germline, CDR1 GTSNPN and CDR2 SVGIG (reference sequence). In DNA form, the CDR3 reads TGTGCCTGGAGTGTACTAGCGATCCAAGAGACCCAGTACTTC. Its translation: CAWSVLAIQETQYF.

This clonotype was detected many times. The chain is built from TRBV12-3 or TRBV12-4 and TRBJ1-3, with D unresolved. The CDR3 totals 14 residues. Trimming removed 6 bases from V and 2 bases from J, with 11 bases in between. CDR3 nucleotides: TGTGCCAGCAGCCACACCGGGACTGGAAACACCATATATTTT. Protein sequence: CASSHTGTGNTIYF.

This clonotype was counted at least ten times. The CDR3 DNA sequence: TGTGCCAGCAGCCCCGACAGAGTAATCTACAATGAGCAGTTCTTC. This encodes CASSPDRVIYNEQFF. The V call is TRBV2, the J call TRBJ2-1, with a possible D match to TRBD1 (5 bases). V was shortened by 6 bases and J by 3 bases, with 15 bases between the two germline ends. This CDR3 contains 15 residues. From germline, CDR1 is SNHLY and CDR2 FYNNEI.

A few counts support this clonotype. The CDR3: CASSPYVIPEAFF. In DNA form, the CDR3 reads TGTGCCAGCTCACCATATGTGATCCCTGAAGCTTTCTTT. The V gene is TRBV18, the J gene TRBJ1-1; D gene ambiguous. Looked up from germline, CDR1 is KGHSH and CDR2 is LQKENI. The CDR3 runs 13 residues. With 2 bases removed from V and 6 bases from J, the gap between germline ends came to 10 bases.

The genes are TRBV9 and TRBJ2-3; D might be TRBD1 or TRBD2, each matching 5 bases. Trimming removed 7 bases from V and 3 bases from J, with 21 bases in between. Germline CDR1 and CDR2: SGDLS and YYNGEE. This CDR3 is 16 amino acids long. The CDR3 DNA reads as TGTGCCAGCGGCGAGGGGTTGAAGGGTCGAACAGATACGCAGTATTTT. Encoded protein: CASGEGLKGRTDTQYF.

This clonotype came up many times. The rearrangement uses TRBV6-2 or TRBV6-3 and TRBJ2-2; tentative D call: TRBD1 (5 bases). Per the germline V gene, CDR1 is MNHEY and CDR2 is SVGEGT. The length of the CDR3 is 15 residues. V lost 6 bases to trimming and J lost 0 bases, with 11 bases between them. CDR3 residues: CASSKTETNTGELFF. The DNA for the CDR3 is TGTGCCAGCAGCAAGACAGAGACGAACACCGGGGAGCTGTTTTTT.

This CDR3 reads CASSQGGLGVTQYF. The CDR3 nucleotides are TGCGCCAGCAGCCAAGGGGGGCTGGGGGTTACGCAGTATTTT. The chain employs TRBV4-1 and TRBJ2-3, with TRBD1 as a possible D gene (6 bases). The germline gives CDR1 MGHRA, CDR2 YSYEKL. The V and J ends lost 1 base and 8 bases respectively, with 13 bases between them. The CDR3 covers 14 residues.

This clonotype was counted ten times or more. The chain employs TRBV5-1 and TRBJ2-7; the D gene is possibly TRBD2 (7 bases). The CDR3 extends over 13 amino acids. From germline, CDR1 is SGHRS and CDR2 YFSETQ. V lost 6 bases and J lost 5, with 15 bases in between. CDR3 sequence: CASMGGGAHEQYF. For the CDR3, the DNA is TGCGCCAGCATGGGGGGGGGGGCCCACGAGCAGTACTTC.

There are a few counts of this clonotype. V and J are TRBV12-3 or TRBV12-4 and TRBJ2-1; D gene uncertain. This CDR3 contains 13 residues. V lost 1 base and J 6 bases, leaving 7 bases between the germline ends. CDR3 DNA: TGTGCCAGCAGTTTAGGCCAGTCCAATGAGCAGTTCTTC. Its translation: CASSLGQSNEQFF.

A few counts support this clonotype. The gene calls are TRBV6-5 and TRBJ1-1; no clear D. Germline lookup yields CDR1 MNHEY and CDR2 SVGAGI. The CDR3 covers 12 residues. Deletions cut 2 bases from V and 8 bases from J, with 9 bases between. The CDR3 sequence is CASSYPPEEAFF. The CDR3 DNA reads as TGTGCCAGCAGTTACCCCCCCGAAGAAGCTTTCTTT.

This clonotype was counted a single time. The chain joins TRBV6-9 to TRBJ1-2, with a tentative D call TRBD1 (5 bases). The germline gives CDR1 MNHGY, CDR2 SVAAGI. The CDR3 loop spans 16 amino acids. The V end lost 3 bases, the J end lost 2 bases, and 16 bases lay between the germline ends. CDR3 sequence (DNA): TGTGCCAGCAGTTACGCTCTCAGGGAGAGGAACTATGGCTACACCTTC. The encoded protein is CASSYALRERNYGYTF.

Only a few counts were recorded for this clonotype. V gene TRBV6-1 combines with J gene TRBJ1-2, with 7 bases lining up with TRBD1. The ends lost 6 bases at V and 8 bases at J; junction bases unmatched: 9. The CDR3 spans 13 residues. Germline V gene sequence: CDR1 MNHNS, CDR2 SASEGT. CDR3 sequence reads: CASRAQGNEGYTF. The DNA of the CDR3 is TGTGCCAGCAGGGCACAGGGGAATGAAGGCTACACCTTC.

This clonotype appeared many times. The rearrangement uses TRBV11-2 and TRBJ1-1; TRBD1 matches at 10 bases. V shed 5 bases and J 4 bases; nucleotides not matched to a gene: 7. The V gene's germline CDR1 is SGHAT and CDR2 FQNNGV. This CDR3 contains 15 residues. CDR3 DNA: TGTGCCAGCAGCCGACAGGGGGCTAGGGGCACTGAAGCTTTCTTT. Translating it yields CASSRQGARGTEAFF.

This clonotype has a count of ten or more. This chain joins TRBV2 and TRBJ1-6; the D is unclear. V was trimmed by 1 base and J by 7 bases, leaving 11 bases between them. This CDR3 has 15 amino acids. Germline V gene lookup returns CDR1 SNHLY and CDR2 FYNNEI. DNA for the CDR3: TGTGCCAGCAGTGAAGAGTGGTCAGAGAATTCACCCCTCCACTTT. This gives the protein CASSEEWSENSPLHF.